This T cell receptor (beta chain) was captured in a study of HIV-infected patients and healthy controls. In TCRdb, the 5' RACE reads were re-called with MiXCR into one record per CDR3 protein. The table lists some 67,000 distinct CDR3 sequences, less than 20% of them singletons, with 4.5% to 7% in the top ten. The CDR3 contains 16 residues. V was clipped by 5 bases and J by 1 base, with 15 bases between them. Germline CDR1 SGHNT, CDR2 YENEEA. The V gene is TRBV11-3, the J gene TRBJ2-1, with D unresolved. Sequenced sample: CD4+ T cells from blood. This clonotype was sampled from a human donor in good health. This CDR3 is CASSPLTGLSYNEQFF. The CDR3, as DNA: TGTGCCAGCAGCCCCTTGACGGGCCTTTCCTACAATGAGCAGTTCTTC.